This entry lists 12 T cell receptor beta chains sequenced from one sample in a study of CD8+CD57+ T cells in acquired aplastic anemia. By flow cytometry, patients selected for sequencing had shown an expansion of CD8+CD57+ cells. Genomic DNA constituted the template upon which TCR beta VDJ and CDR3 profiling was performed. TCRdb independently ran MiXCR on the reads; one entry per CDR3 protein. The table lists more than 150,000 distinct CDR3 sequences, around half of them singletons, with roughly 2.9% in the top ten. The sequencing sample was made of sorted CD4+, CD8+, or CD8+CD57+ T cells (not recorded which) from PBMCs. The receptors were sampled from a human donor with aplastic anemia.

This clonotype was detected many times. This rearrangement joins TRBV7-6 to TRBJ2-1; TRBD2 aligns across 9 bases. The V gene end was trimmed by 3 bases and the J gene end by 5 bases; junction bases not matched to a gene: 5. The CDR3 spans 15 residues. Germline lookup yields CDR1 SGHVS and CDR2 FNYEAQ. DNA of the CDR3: TGTGCCAGCAGCTTGAGAGCGGGAGGAAACAATGAGCAGTTCTTC. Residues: CASSLRAGGNNEQFF.

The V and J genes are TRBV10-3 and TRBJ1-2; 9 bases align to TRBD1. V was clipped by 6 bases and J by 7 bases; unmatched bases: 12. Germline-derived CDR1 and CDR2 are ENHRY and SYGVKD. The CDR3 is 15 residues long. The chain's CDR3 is CAISPLGQGQAGYTF. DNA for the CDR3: TGTGCCATCAGCCCCTTAGGACAGGGGCAGGCTGGCTACACCTTC.

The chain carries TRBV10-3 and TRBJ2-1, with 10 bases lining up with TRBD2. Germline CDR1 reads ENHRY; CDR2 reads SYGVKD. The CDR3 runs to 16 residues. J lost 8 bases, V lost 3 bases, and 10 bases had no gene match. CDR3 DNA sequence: TGTGCCATCAGTGACGTCGTAGCGGGAGGAGGAGATGAGCAGTTCTTC. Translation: CAISDVVAGGGDEQFF.

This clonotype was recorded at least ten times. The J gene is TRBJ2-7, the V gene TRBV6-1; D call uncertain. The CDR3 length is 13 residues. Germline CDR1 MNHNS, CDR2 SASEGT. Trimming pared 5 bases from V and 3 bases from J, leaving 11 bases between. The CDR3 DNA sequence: TGTGCCAGCAGTCTGACACACAACTACGAGCAGTACGTC. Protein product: CASSLTHNYEQYV.

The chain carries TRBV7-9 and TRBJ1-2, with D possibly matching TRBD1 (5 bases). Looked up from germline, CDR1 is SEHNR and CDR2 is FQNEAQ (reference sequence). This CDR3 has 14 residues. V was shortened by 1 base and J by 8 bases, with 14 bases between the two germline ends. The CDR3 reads CASSLDGGLEGYTF. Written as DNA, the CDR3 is TGTGCCAGCAGCTTAGATGGGGGACTGGAGGGCTACACCTTC.

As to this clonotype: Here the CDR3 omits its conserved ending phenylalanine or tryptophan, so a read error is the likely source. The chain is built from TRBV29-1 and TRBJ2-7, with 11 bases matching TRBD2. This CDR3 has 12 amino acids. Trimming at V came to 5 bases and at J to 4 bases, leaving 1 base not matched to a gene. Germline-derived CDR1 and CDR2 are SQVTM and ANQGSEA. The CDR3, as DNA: TGCAGCGTTCGACTAGCGGGGTACGAGCAGTACCTC. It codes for CSVRLAGYEQYL.

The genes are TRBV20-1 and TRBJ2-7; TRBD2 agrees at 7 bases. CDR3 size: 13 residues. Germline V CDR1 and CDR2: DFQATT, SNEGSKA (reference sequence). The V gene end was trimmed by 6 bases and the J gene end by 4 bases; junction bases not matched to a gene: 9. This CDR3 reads CSARRLADYEQYF. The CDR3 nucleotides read TGCAGTGCGCGGCGACTAGCTGATTACGAGCAGTACTTC.

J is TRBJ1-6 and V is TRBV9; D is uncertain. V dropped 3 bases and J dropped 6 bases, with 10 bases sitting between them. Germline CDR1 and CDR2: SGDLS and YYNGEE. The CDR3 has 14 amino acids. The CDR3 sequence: CASSEGFSNSPLHF. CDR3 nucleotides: TGTGCCAGCAGCGAGGGTTTTAGTAATTCACCCCTCCACTTT.

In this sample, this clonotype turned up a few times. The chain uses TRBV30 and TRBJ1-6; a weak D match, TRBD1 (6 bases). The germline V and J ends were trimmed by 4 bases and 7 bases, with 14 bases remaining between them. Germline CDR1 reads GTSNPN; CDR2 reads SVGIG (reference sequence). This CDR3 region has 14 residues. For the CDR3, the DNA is TGTGCCTGGACGGACAGAATTCACAATTCACCCCTCCACTTT. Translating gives CAWTDRIHNSPLHF.

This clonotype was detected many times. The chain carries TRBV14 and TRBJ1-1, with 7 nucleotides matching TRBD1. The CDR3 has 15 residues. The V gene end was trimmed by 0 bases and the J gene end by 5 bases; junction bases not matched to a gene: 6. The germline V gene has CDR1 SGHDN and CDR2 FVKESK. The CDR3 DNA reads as TGTGCCAGCAGCCAAGATCCCAGGGGGAAGACTGAAGCTTTCTTT. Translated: CASSQDPRGKTEAFF. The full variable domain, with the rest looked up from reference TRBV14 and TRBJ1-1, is EAGVTQFPSHSVIEKGQTVTLRCDPISGHDNLYWYRRVMGKEIKFLLHFVKESKQDESGMPNNRFLAERTGGTYSTLKVQPAELEDSGVYFCASSQDPRGKTEAFFGQGTRLTVV.

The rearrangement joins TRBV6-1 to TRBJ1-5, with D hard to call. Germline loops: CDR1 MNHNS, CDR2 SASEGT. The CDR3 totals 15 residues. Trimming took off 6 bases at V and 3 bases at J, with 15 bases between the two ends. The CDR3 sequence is CASSILAHNNQPQHF. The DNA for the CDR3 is TGTGCCAGCAGCATTTTGGCACACAACAATCAGCCCCAGCATTTT.

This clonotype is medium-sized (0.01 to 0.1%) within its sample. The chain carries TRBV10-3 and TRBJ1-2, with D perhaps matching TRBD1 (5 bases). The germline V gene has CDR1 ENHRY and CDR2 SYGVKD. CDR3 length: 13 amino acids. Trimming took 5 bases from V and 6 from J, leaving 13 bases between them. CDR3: CAISRRDVHGYTF. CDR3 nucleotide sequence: TGTGCCATCAGTAGACGGGACGTACATGGCTACACCTTC.